The next 18 T cell receptor beta chains were all read from a single sample in a study of T cell repertoires and leukemia-associated antigens. The antigens for these receptors are not known. TCRdb re-called the 5' RACE reads with MiXCR, one entry per CDR3 protein. The top ten hold 30% to 40% of the sample, which has around 12,000 distinct CDR3 sequences, about 38% seen once. The material sequenced was CD3+ T cells sorted from blood and cultured. Receptor source: a female donor in good health.

J is TRBJ2-4 and V is TRBV5-1, with 10 bases aligning to TRBD2. The CDR3 is made up of 19 amino acids. CDR1 and CDR2 (germline): SGHRS, YFSETQ. Trimming took 4 bases from V and 1 from J; bases not matched to a gene: 14. CDR3 in amino acids: CASSHRAGGPVSAKNIQYF. CDR3 DNA: TGCGCCAGCAGCCACAGAGCGGGAGGGCCAGTTTCGGCCAAAAACATTCAGTACTTC.

This clonotype was detected ten times or more. A much more abundant neighbour one base away suggests this may be a read error. CDR3 region: CASSLGQPQHF. DNA of the CDR3: TGTGCCAGCAGTCTCGGCCAGCCCCAGCATTTT. The chain joins TRBV12-3 or TRBV12-4 to TRBJ1-5; D gene uncertain. Deletions cut 5 bases from V and 7 bases from J, with 6 bases between. The CDR3 has 11 amino acids.

In this sample, this clonotype turned up a few times. This sequence joins TRBV9 and TRBJ2-7; TRBD2 aligns across 9 bases. Per germline, CDR1 SGDLS and CDR2 YYNGEE. The CDR3 totals 14 residues. V shed 0 bases and J 2 bases; nucleotides not matched to a gene: 0. The CDR3 reads CASSVVAGAYEQYF. The CDR3, as DNA: TGTGCCAGCAGCGTAGTAGCGGGGGCCTACGAGCAGTACTTC.

The chain is built from TRBV4-3 and TRBJ1-4; a possible D gene is TRBD1 (5 bases). The germline gives CDR1 LGHNA, CDR2 YSLEER. The CDR3 is 16 amino acids. Trimming took 4 bases from V and 3 from J, leaving 15 bases between them. The CDR3 sequence is CASSRDRAYSNEKLFF. The CDR3 DNA reads TGCGCCAGCAGCCGAGACAGAGCGTACTCTAATGAAAAACTGTTTTTT.

The chain joins TRBV6-1 to TRBJ2-3; 10 nucleotides align to TRBD2. CDR3 size: 16 residues. Germline values: CDR1 MNHNS, CDR2 SASEGT. With V trimmed by 4 bases and J by 1 base, 5 bases remained unmatched. The CDR3 nucleotides are TGTGCCAGCAGTGGAGCTAGCGGGAGCGGCACAGATACGCAGTATTTT. This translates into CASSGASGSGTDTQYF.

This chain links TRBV5-1 with TRBJ2-7; D remains ambiguous. The V end was cut by 4 bases, the J end by 2 bases, with 10 bases between. The CDR3 is 13 amino acids. Germline assignment: CDR1 SGHRS and CDR2 YFSETQ. The CDR3, as DNA: TGCGCCAGCAGCCCGGGTTCCACCTACGAGCAGTACTTC. It specifies CASSPGSTYEQYF. The whole variable domain, filled in from reference TRBV5-1 and TRBJ2-7, reads KAGVTQTPRYLIKTRGQQVTLSCSPISGHRSVSWYQQTPGQGLQFLFEYFSETQRNKGNFPGRFSGRQFSNSRSEMNVSTLELGDSALYLCASSPGSTYEQYFGPGTRLTVT.

This clonotype is deemed medium-sized (0.01 to 0.1%). This chain joins TRBV10-3 and TRBJ2-3; perhaps TRBD1 as D (5 bases). Per germline, CDR1 ENHRY and CDR2 SYGVKD. V shed 7 bases and J shed 1 base, with 15 bases lying between them. This CDR3 has 15 residues. Here the CDR3 DNA reads TGTGCCATCAAGGGGCAAGGGGCGCGCACAGATACGCAGTATTTT. Protein: CAIKGQGARTDTQYF.

This rearrangement joins TRBV7-2 to TRBJ2-1, with TRBD2 identical over 10 bases. Germline V gives CDR1 SGHTA, CDR2 FQGNSA. V shed 1 base and J 10 bases; nucleotides not matched to a gene: 7. This CDR3 comprises 15 residues. DNA for the CDR3: TGTGCCAGCAGCTTAGAACTAGCGGGGACTATAGAGCAGTTCTTC. This sequence encodes CASSLELAGTIEQFF.

This chain connects TRBV6-5 to TRBJ2-1; D unresolved. CDR1 and CDR2 from the germline V gene are MNHEY and SVGAGI. CDR3 size: 15 residues. The V end lost 2 bases, the J end lost 6 bases, and 14 bases lay between the germline ends. The CDR3 region has the DNA TGTGCCAGCAGTTACCTGAGTCGAGACACCAATGAGCAGTTCTTC. Its translation is CASSYLSRDTNEQFF.

The chain couples TRBV5-1 to TRBJ2-1; D is undetermined. The ends were cut back, 5 bases at V and 6 bases at J, with 6 bases in the middle. In germline, CDR1 is SGHRS, CDR2 YFSETQ. This CDR3 comprises 11 residues. As DNA, the CDR3 is TGCGCCAGCAGTTCGGGCAATGAGCAGTTCTTC. Residues: CASSSGNEQFF.

As regards this clonotype: Just one base apart from a much larger clone, this may be a read error. The V gene is TRBV24-1, the J gene TRBJ2-2; possibly TRBD2 for D (6 bases). Germline CDR1 is KGHDR and CDR2 is SFDVKD. There are 15 residues in the CDR3. V shed 0 bases and J shed 6 bases, with 10 bases lying between them. The CDR3 loop reads CATSDLRREAGELFF. DNA of the CDR3: TGTGCCACCAGTGATTTGAGGCGGGAAGCCGGGGAGCTGTTTTTT.

The chain is built from TRBV9 and TRBJ2-1, with 11 bases that match TRBD2. Germline V lookup: CDR1 SGDLS, CDR2 YYNGEE. The J segment lost 4 bases and the V segment lost 0 bases, leaving 6 bases of the junction unmatched. The CDR3 is 17 residues long. CDR3 protein: CASSVGGTSGMYNEQFF. The CDR3 nucleotides read TGTGCCAGCAGCGTAGGGGGGACTAGCGGAATGTACAATGAGCAGTTCTTC.

Worth noting for this clonotype: One junction end does not reproduce the germline sequence, and a read error may be involved. The chain joins TRBV29-1 to TRBJ1-6; 7 bases fit TRBD1. Germline CDR1 is SQVTM and CDR2 is ANQGSEA. This CDR3 has 13 residues. The chain's CDR3 is CSVQDRENSPLHF. The CDR3 nucleotides are TGCAGCGTTCAAGACAGGGAGAATTCACCCCTCCACTTT. Drawing the rest from reference TRBV29-1 and TRBJ1-6, the complete variable domain is SAVISQKPSRDICQRGTSLTIQCQVDSQVTMMFWYRQQPGQSLTLIATANQGSEATYESGFVIDKFPISRPNLTFSTLTVSNMSPEDSSIYLCSVQDRENSPLHFGNGTRLTVT.

Of note for this clonotype: The CDR3 carries no conserved terminal phenylalanine or tryptophan, so it likely arises from a read error. The chain is built from TRBV7-3 and TRBJ2-1; the D is unclear. The CDR3 totals 13 residues. With 2 bases removed from V and 5 bases from J, the gap between germline ends came to 7 bases. Germline V gives CDR1 SGHTA, CDR2 FQGTGA. CDR3 in amino acids: CASSLVPDNEQFS. CDR3 nucleotides: TGTGCCAGCAGCTTAGTACCCGACAATGAGCAGTTCTCC.

V gene TRBV4-1 combines with J gene TRBJ1-5; TRBD1 is a possible D gene (5 bases). CDR1 is MGHRA, CDR2 YSYEKL, per germline. V gave up 4 bases and J gave up 0 bases, with 16 bases separating them. The CDR3 consists of 17 residues. The chain's CDR3 is CASSPEGENDSNQPQHF. In DNA form, the CDR3 reads TGCGCCAGCAGCCCCGAAGGGGAGAATGATAGCAATCAGCCCCAGCATTTT.

This clonotype ranks as medium-sized (0.01 to 0.1%). The rearrangement links TRBV28 to TRBJ1-6, with no clear D. CDR1 MDHEN and CDR2 SYDVKM come from the germline V gene. The CDR3 runs 12 residues. Trimming cost V 3 bases and J 6 bases, with 3 bases left between them. The CDR3 spells CASSFPNSPLHF. The CDR3 DNA follows: TGTGCCAGCAGTTTTCCTAATTCACCCCTCCACTTT.

This clonotype was picked up a small number of times. CDR3: CASSQDGFSGANVLTF. For the CDR3, the DNA is TGCGCCAGCAGCCAAGACGGATTCTCTGGGGCCAACGTCCTGACTTTC. The chain combines TRBV4-3 with TRBJ2-6; D is ambiguous. Trimming cost V 0 bases and J 0 bases, with 6 bases left between them. The CDR3 covers 16 residues. Germline V gene sequence: CDR1 LGHNA, CDR2 YSLEER.

Of note for this clonotype: The CDR3 carries no conserved terminal phenylalanine or tryptophan, so it likely arises from a read error. It is unclear where the CDR3 begins or ends on the DNA, so no DNA is shown, and the CDR3 is as TCRdb lists it. The chain is built from TRBV11-2 and TRBJ2-7; TRBD1, the table's D call, lacks a check against the DNA. Germline loops: CDR1 SGHAT, CDR2 FQNNGV. From its first to its last residue, the CDR3 has 8 amino acids. The CDR3 loop is CASSSSGT.